Listed below are T cell receptor beta chains from one sample, sequenced in a study of vaccination and CD4 T cells after COVID-19. These TCRs are of unknown antigen specificity. One entry per CDR3 protein results from TCRdb running MiXCR on the PCR reads. The data show approximately 3,100 distinct CDR3 sequences, with around 80% seen just once and under 30% held by the top ten. The source material was CD4+ T cells from blood, cultured in vitro. These receptor sequences come from a human donor who had recovered from COVID-19. Each CDR3 is given with its conserved first and last residue. Fields, in order: V gene, J gene, D gene, clone size, CDR3 protein, CDR3 DNA. D genes are given only for firm matches. The size field is filled for only some rows; it gives once, few, many or a size class.

TRBV2	TRBJ1-2	.	.	CASSGGQNYGYTF	TGTGCCAGCAGTGGCGGGCAGAACTATGGCTACACCTTC
TRBV10-3	TRBJ2-3	TRBD2	.	CAITSSNSGGPDTQYF	TGTGCCATCACCTCCTCAAATAGCGGGGGACCGGATACGCAGTATTTT
TRBV28	TRBJ1-4	.	once	CASSLGIRIATNEKLFF	TGTGCCAGCAGTTTAGGGATCAGGATTGCAACTAATGAAAAACTGTTTTTT
TRBV20-1	TRBJ1-2	TRBD1	once	CSAREKGQGVGGYTF	TGCAGTGCTAGAGAGAAGGGACAGGGAGTAGGTGGCTACACCTTC
TRBV9	TRBJ1-1	.	.	CASSVEGRGNTEAFF	TGTGCCAGCAGCGTAGAGGGCAGGGGGAACACTGAAGCTTTCTTT
TRBV2	TRBJ1-5	.	.	CASRQEALYSNQPQHF	TGTGCCAGCAGACAGGAGGCCCTTTATAGCAATCAGCCCCAGCATTTT
TRBV15	TRBJ1-1	.	.	CATSRVMGWNTEAFF	TGTGCCACCAGCAGAGTTATGGGATGGAACACTGAAGCTTTCTTT
TRBV6-5	TRBJ2-7	.	.	CASSYIHLVAASRYEQYF	TGTGCCAGCAGTTACATCCACCTCGTGGCGGCGTCGCGCTACGAGCAGTACTTC
TRBV7-9	TRBJ2-2	TRBD2	once	CASSLGLAGTGELFF	TGTGCCAGCAGCTTAGGACTAGCGGGCACCGGGGAGCTGTTTTTT
TRBV19	TRBJ1-5	TRBD1	.	CASSIGTGKGWDQPQHF	TGTGCCAGTAGTATAGGGACAGGGAAAGGGTGGGATCAGCCCCAGCATTTT
TRBV20-1	TRBJ2-7	.	once	CSAQTFGGSPYEQYF	TGCAGTGCGCAGACCTTTGGGGGGAGTCCTTACGAGCAGTACTTC
TRBV10-3	TRBJ1-2	.	.	CAISGWDGHYGYTF	TGTGCCATCAGTGGCTGGGACGGGCACTATGGCTACACCTTC
TRBV20-1	TRBJ2-4	.	.	CSALRGYGSLAKNIQYF	TGCAGTGCCCTACGGGGCTACGGTTCCTTAGCCAAAAACATTCAGTACTTC
TRBV7-2	TRBJ1-3	.	.	CASSSTGSSGNTIYF	TGTGCCAGCAGCTCGACAGGATCCTCTGGAAACACCATATATTTT
TRBV7-2	TRBJ1-1	.	.	CASSYQVNTEAFF	TGTGCCAGCAGCTACCAGGTGAACACTGAAGCTTTCTTT
TRBV20-1	TRBJ1-2	TRBD1	once	CSARTGVEGYTF	TGCAGTGCACGGACAGGGGTTGAGGGCTACACCTTC
TRBV7-2	TRBJ2-7	.	.	CASSYDTGYEQYF	TGTGCCAGCAGCTATGATACAGGGTACGAGCAGTACTTC
TRBV24-1	TRBJ2-2	.	.	CATSGLEGNTGELFF	TGTGCCACCAGTGGGCTAGAGGGTAACACCGGGGAGCTGTTTTTT
TRBV6-1	TRBJ1-5	.	.	CASSERRQNQPQHF	TGTGCCAGCAGTGAACGTCGGCAGAATCAGCCCCAGCATTTT
TRBV7-2	TRBJ1-5	.	.	CASSSQGNQPQHF	TGTGCCAGCAGCTCACAGGGAAATCAGCCCCAGCATTTT
TRBV2	TRBJ2-3	.	.	CASRTISGRTDTQYF	TGTGCCAGCAGGACTATATCTGGGCGCACAGATACGCAGTATTTT
TRBV7-3	TRBJ2-2	TRBD2	.	CASSRGGAAGELFF	TGTGCCAGCAGCCGCGGGGGGGCCGCCGGGGAGCTGTTTTTT
TRBV27	TRBJ2-1	.	.	CASSRPFDEQFF	TGTGCCAGCAGCCGACCATTCGATGAGCAGTTCTTC
TRBV20-1	TRBJ2-7	.	.	CSARGKREVYEQYF	TGCAGTGCTAGGGGAAAAAGGGAGGTCTACGAGCAGTACTTC
TRBV19	TRBJ2-3	.	.	CASTIRGAETDTQYF	TGTGCCAGTACTATCCGCGGGGCTGAGACAGATACGCAGTATTTT
TRBV2	TRBJ1-2	.	.	CASSELSAGAGGYTF	TGTGCCAGCAGTGAATTGTCAGCAGGGGCGGGTGGCTACACCTTC
TRBV30	TRBJ1-2	.	.	CAWSGGGYNYGYTF	TGTGCCTGGAGTGGCGGAGGGTATAACTATGGCTACACCTTC
TRBV7-9	TRBJ1-2	.	.	CASSLSDGYTF	TGTGCCAGCAGCTTATCCGATGGCTACACCTTC
TRBV7-2	TRBJ2-2	.	large	CASSLGPAGRLFF	TGTGCCAGCAGCTTAGGGCCGGCAGGGAGGCTGTTTTTT